Shown below are 5 T cell receptor beta chains from a single sample sequenced in a study of tumor-infiltrating lymphocytes in localized non-small cell lung cancer. Measured with immunoSEQ multiplex PCR; TCRdb has only the in-frame clones, and not every one. Among 15,000 to 20,000 clones listed, 73% were seen once. Material: lung tumor tissue. The receptor source for this set is a human donor with non-small cell lung cancer.

This clone has a handful of counts. The V gene is TRBV27, the J gene TRBJ1-6; D perhaps matches TRBD1 (5 bases). Germline lookup yields CDR1 MNHEY and CDR2 SMNVEV (reference sequence). The ends were cut back, 3 bases at V and 5 bases at J, with 11 bases in the middle. This CDR3 is 15 amino acids long. CDR3 sequence reads: CASSFQTANNSPLHF. In DNA, the CDR3 is TGTGCCAGCAGTTTTCAGACAGCTAATAATTCACCCCTCCACTTT.

This rearrangement joins TRBV7-9 to TRBJ2-3; no clear D gene. Germline CDR1 is SEHNR and CDR2 is FQNEAQ (reference sequence). There are 14 residues in the CDR3. Deletions cut 3 bases from V and 4 bases from J, with 11 bases between. CDR3 DNA sequence: TGTGCCAGCAGCTTTCATGGTTCCGCAGATACGCAGTATTTT. Protein sequence: CASSFHGSADTQYF. Drawing the rest from reference TRBV7-9 and TRBJ2-3, the complete variable domain is DTGVSQNPRHKITKRGQNVTFRCDPISEHNRLYWYRQTLGQGPEFLTYFQNEAQLEKSRLLSDRFSAERPKGSFSTLEIQRTEQGDSAMYLCASSFHGSADTQYFGPGTRLTVL.

The rearrangement uses TRBV18 and TRBJ2-1; D gene unclear. V lost 4 bases and J 9 bases, leaving 16 bases between the germline ends. From germline, CDR1 is KGHSH and CDR2 LQKENI. CDR3 size: 14 residues. CDR3 sequence: CASSLATPPGEQFF. In DNA, the CDR3 is TGTGCCAGCTCACTCGCCACCCCCCCCGGTGAGCAGTTCTTC.

The CDR3 spells CASSLSISGNTIYF. CDR3 nucleotide sequence: TGTGCCAGCAGCTTATCCATCTCTGGAAACACCATATATTTT. The chain is built from TRBV7-9 and TRBJ1-3; D not certain. Between the trimmed V and J ends, which lost 2 bases and 0 bases, there was a span of 5 bases. The germline V gene has CDR1 SEHNR and CDR2 FQNEAQ (reference sequence). There are 14 residues in the CDR3. Combining the CDR3 with reference TRBV7-9 and TRBJ1-3 gives the whole variable domain DTGVSQNPRHKITKRGQNVTFRCDPISEHNRLYWYRQTLGQGPEFLTYFQNEAQLEKSRLLSDRFSAERPKGSFSTLEIQRTEQGDSAMYLCASSLSISGNTIYFGEGSWLTVV.

The chain employs TRBV29-1 and TRBJ1-1; D is ambiguous. Germline CDR1 reads SQVTM; CDR2 reads ANQGSEA. V gave up 5 bases and J gave up 2 bases, with 9 bases separating them. The CDR3 extends over 12 amino acids. The CDR3 here is CSVTGSNTEAFF. DNA for the CDR3: TGCAGCGTTACCGGATCCAACACTGAAGCTTTCTTT.